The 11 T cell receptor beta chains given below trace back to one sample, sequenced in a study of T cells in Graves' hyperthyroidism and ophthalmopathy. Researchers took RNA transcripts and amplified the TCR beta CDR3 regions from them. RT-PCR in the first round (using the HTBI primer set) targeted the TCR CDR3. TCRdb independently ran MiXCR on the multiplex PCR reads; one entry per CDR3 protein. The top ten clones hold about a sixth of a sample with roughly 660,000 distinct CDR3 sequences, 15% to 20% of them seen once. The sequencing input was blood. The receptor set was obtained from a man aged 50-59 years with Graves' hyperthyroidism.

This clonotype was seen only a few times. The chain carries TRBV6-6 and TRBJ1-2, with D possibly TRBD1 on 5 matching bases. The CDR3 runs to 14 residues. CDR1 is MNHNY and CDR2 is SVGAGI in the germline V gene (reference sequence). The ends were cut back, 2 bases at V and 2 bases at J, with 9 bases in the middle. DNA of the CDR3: TGTGCCAGCAGTTACGAGGGGAGCAACTATGGCTACACCTTC. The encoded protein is CASSYEGSNYGYTF.

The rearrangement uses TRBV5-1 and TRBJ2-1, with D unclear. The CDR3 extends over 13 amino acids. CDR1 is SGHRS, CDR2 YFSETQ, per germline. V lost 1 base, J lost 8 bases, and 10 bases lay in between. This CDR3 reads CASSLFYSDEQFF. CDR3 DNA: TGCGCCAGCAGCTTGTTTTATTCCGATGAGCAGTTCTTC.

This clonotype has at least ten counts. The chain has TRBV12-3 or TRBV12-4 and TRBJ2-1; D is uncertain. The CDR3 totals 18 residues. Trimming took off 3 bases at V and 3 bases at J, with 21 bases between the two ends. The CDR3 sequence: CASSFSPSFSMSYNEQFF. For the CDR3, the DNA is TGTGCCAGCAGTTTTTCCCCCTCCTTCAGTATGAGCTACAATGAGCAGTTCTTC.

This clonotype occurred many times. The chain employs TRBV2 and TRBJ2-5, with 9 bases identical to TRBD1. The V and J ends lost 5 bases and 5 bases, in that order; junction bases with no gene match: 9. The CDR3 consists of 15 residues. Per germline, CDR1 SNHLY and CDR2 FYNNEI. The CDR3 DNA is TGTGCCAGCAGTAAGGACAGGGGAGGCCAGGAGACCCAGTACTTC. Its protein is CASSKDRGGQETQYF.

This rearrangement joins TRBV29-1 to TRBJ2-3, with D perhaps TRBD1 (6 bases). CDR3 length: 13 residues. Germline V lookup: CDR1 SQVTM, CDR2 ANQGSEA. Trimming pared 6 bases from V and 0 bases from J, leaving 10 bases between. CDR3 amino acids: CSVTGPSTDTQYF. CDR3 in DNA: TGCAGCGTCACAGGGCCCAGCACAGATACGCAGTATTTT.

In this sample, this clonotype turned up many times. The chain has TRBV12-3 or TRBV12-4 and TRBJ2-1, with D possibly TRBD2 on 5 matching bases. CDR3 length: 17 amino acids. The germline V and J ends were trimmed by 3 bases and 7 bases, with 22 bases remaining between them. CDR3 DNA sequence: TGTGCCAGCAGTTTGAGGGTGTGGGGTACCAACGGGAATGAGCAGTTCTTC. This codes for CASSLRVWGTNGNEQFF.

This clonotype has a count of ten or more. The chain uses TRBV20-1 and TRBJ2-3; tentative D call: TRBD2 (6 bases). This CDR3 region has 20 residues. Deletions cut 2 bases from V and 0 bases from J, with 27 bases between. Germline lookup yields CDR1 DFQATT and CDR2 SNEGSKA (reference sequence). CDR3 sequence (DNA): TGCAGTGCTAGACCCTTCTTTGGGGCCAGTAGCGGACCTAGCACAGATACGCAGTATTTT. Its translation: CSARPFFGASSGPSTDTQYF.

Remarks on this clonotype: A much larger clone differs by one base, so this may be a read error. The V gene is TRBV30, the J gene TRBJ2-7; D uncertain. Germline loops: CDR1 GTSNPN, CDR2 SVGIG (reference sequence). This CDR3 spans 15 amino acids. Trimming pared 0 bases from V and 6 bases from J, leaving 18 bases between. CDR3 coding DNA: TGTGCCTGGAGTGTATACGATCTAGGCCCCCCCGAGCAGTACTTC. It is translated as CAWSVYDLGPPEQYF.

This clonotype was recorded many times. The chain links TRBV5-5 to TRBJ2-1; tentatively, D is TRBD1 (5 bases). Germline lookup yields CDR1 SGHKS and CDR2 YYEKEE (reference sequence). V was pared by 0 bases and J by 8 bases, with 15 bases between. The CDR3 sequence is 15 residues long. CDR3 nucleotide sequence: TGTGCCAGCAGCTTGGCCCAAGGGGTCCGCGATGAGCAGTTCTTC. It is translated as CASSLAQGVRDEQFF. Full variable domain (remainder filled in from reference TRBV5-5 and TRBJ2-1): DAGVTQSPTHLIKTRGQQVTLRCSPISGHKSVSWYQQVLGQGPQFIFQYYEKEERGRGNFPDRFSARQFPNYSSELNVNALLLGDSALYLCASSLAQGVRDEQFFGPGTRLTVL.

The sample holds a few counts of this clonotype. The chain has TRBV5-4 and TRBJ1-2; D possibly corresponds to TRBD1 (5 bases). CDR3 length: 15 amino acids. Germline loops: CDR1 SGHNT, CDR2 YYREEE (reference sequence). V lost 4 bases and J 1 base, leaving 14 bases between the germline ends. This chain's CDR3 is CASSRSARDNYGYTF. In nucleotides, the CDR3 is TGTGCCAGCAGCCGCTCGGCCAGGGATAACTATGGCTACACCTTC.

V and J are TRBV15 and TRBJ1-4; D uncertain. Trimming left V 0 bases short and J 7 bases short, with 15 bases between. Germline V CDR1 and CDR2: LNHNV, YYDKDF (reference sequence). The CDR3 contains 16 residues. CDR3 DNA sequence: TGTGCCACCAGCAGAGACGGGGAGGGATTTATTGAAAAACTGTTTTTT. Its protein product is CATSRDGEGFIEKLFF.